This TCR beta chain was documented in a study of vaccination effects on CD4 cells after COVID-19. The study, taken as a whole, reports: Clones arising from infection and from vaccination showed marked clonal contraction late after vaccination.

Sequencing in the ViraFEST assay came after antigen-specific CD4+ T cells had been expanded with viral peptide pools, which were used to stimulate PBMC. Isolating CD4+ T cells followed more than 9 days of culture. Vaccine administered to participants consisted of two doses of either BNT162b2 or mRNA-1273. Negative nucleocapsid antibody tests before and after vaccination confirmed no previous SARS-CoV-2 infection. Fresh IL-2-containing medium replaced half the medium on days 3 and 7. Per the germline V gene, CDR1 is MNHEY and CDR2 is SMNVEV (reference sequence). The CDR3 runs to 15 residues. Trimming took off 1 base at V and 4 bases at J, with 11 bases between the two ends. Generated by immunoSEQ multiplex PCR, the TCRdb table keeps only in-frame clones and is missing some. The data hold about 38,000 clones, with around four fifths observed a single time. Notes on this clone: Its antigen is not known.

V is TRBV27 and J is TRBJ1-5, with a possible D match to TRBD1 (5 bases). The sample consisted of CD4+ T cells from PBMCs cultured with HCoV-NL63 spike peptides, taken after COVID-19 vaccination. The source is a human donor who received a COVID-19 vaccine. Some clones in this sample may be carry-over from other donors' samples. CDR3 DNA sequence: TGTGCCAGCAGTTTATTCGGGACGGAGAATCAGCCCCAGCATTTT. This translates into CASSLFGTENQPQHF.